Below, 24 T cell receptor beta chains from the same sample are listed, as sequenced in a study of Graves' ophthalmopathy and Graves' hyperthyroidism. RNA transcripts served as template for amplifying TCR beta CDR3 sequences. Following a first-round RT-PCR that used HTBI primers, a second-round multiplex PCR was carried out. TCRdb re-called the multiplex PCR reads through MiXCR, storing one row per CDR3 protein. This sample has approximately 640,000 distinct CDR3 sequences, with more than 40% found just once. The sequenced material came from peripheral blood. These TCRs come from an adult man with Graves' ophthalmopathy.

The V gene is TRBV6-5, the J gene TRBJ2-7, with D unclear. The CDR3 spans 14 residues. Germline V gene lookup returns CDR1 MNHEY and CDR2 SVGAGI. Deletions cut 4 bases from V and 3 bases from J, with 13 bases between. Here the CDR3 DNA reads TGTGCCAGCAGTTTAAAAGGGTCTGTCTACGAGCAGTACTTC. Amino acids: CASSLKGSVYEQYF.

The V and J genes are TRBV5-5 and TRBJ2-7, with D possibly being TRBD1 (5 bases). Germline CDR1 and CDR2: SGHKS and YYEKEE (reference sequence). The V end lost 4 bases, the J end lost 0 bases, and 14 bases lay between the germline ends. This CDR3 is 15 amino acids long. The CDR3 is CASSLGEAGSYEQYF. The CDR3 nucleotides are TGTGCCAGCAGCCTAGGGGAAGCCGGCTCCTACGAGCAGTACTTC. The whole variable domain, remainder taken from reference TRBV5-5 and TRBJ2-7, is DAGVTQSPTHLIKTRGQQVTLRCSPISGHKSVSWYQQVLGQGPQFIFQYYEKEERGRGNFPDRFSARQFPNYSSELNVNALLLGDSALYLCASSLGEAGSYEQYFGPGTRLTVT.

There are many counts of this clonotype. The genes are TRBV20-1 and TRBJ2-2; D might be TRBD1 or TRBD2, each matching 5 bases. V was shortened by 0 bases and J by 3 bases, with 14 bases between the two germline ends. This CDR3 has 16 residues. The germline gives CDR1 DFQATT, CDR2 SNEGSKA (reference sequence). The DNA of the CDR3 is TGCAGTGCTAGAGACTCAAGCCGGGACCACACCGGGGAGCTGTTTTTT. It translates to CSARDSSRDHTGELFF.

This clonotype appeared a few times. A much larger clone is a single base away; this may be a read error. V usage is TRBV2 and J usage is TRBJ1-6; no reliable D call. This CDR3 has 9 amino acids. Germline CDR1 reads SNHLY; CDR2 reads FYNNEI. The V and J ends lost 6 bases and 11 bases respectively, with 2 bases between them. The CDR3 coding sequence is TGTGCCAGCAGGGCACCCCTCCACTTT. Its translation is CASRAPLHF.

On this clonotype: One end of the junction does not line up with germline, which may come from a read error. V usage is TRBV10-3 and J usage is TRBJ2-6; 7 bases are a match to TRBD1. The CDR3 loop spans 15 amino acids. Germline V lookup: CDR1 ENHRY, CDR2 SYGVKD. The CDR3 spells CAIPGGNSGASVLTF. CDR3 in DNA: TGTGCCATCCCAGGGGGTAATTCAGGGGCCAGCGTCCTGACTTTC.

A note on this clonotype: A read error may produce the germline difference seen at one junction end. The rearrangement uses TRBV15 and TRBJ1-5; D uncertain. CDR1 and CDR2 from the germline V gene are LNHNV and YYDKDF (reference sequence). The CDR3 sequence is 11 residues long. CDR3 region: CVTSRDGHEHF. The CDR3 DNA sequence: TGTGTCACCAGCAGAGACGGCCACGAGCATTTT.

Written as DNA, the CDR3 is TGTGCCAGCAGCCCAGCGGGAGCTGGGTCGTACGAGCAGTACTTC. Protein product: CASSPAGAGSYEQYF. This rearrangement joins TRBV7-9 to TRBJ2-7, with 8 bases identical to TRBD2. V lost 5 bases and J lost 4; bases outside the gene matches: 10. The germline V gene has CDR1 SEHNR and CDR2 FQNEAQ (reference sequence). The CDR3 contains 15 residues. The full variable domain, completed using reference TRBV7-9 and TRBJ2-7, is DTGVSQNPRHKITKRGQNVTFRCDPISEHNRLYWYRQTLGQGPEFLTYFQNEAQLEKSRLLSDRFSAERPKGSFSTLEIQRTEQGDSAMYLCASSPAGAGSYEQYFGPGTRLTVT.

This clonotype came up a few times. The rearrangement joins TRBV6-5 to TRBJ2-7, with unresolved D. The CDR3 runs to 14 residues. V was shortened by 0 bases and J by 9 bases, with 15 bases between the two germline ends. Per germline, CDR1 MNHEY and CDR2 SVGAGI. The CDR3: CASSYSIGAPGQYF. The CDR3 DNA reads TGTGCCAGCAGTTACTCGATTGGAGCTCCGGGGCAGTACTTC.

The chain combines TRBV19 with TRBJ1-5, with a tentative D call TRBD1 (6 bases). The CDR3 spans 14 residues. Per germline, CDR1 LNHDA and CDR2 SQIVND (reference sequence). Trimming left V 11 bases short and J 6 bases short, with 20 bases between. CDR3 sequence (DNA): TGTGCCTGGAGTGTACGTGGGGGCGGTCAGCCCCAGCATTTT. It translates to CAWSVRGGGQPQHF.

There are many counts of this clonotype. The rearrangement links TRBV29-1 to TRBJ1-2, with 9 bases fitting TRBD1. The V and J ends lost 4 bases and 7 bases, in that order; junction bases with no gene match: 7. Germline V gene data show CDR1 as SQVTM and CDR2 as ANQGSEA. The CDR3 length is 13 residues. The CDR3 DNA reads as TGCAGCGTTGGCCAGGGACAGGGTGGTGGCTACACCTTC. Translation gives CSVGQGQGGGYTF. The full variable domain, completed using reference TRBV29-1 and TRBJ1-2, is SAVISQKPSRDICQRGTSLTIQCQVDSQVTMMFWYRQQPGQSLTLIATANQGSEATYESGFVIDKFPISRPNLTFSTLTVSNMSPEDSSIYLCSVGQGQGGGYTFGSGTRLTVV.

This clonotype has a count of ten or more. The chain is built from TRBV7-8 and TRBJ1-5; 9 bases line up with TRBD1. The trim removed 4 bases at V and 6 bases at J, leaving 7 bases unmatched. CDR1 is SGHVS and CDR2 is FQNEAQ in the germline V gene. This CDR3 is built from 15 residues. CDR3: CASSWEQGALQPQHF. The DNA for the CDR3 is TGTGCCAGCAGCTGGGAACAGGGGGCACTTCAGCCCCAGCATTTT.

This clonotype was detected many times. The chain joins TRBV4-1 to TRBJ2-5, with 7 bases matching TRBD2. The CDR3 is 13 amino acids. Germline values: CDR1 MGHRA, CDR2 YSYEKL. Unmatched junction bases numbered 3, after V lost 3 bases and J lost 5 bases. The CDR3 is CASSQREWETQYF. CDR3 bases: TGCGCCAGCAGCCAGCGGGAGTGGGAGACCCAGTACTTC.

The J gene is TRBJ2-5, the V gene TRBV5-1; 8 positions agree with TRBD1. The CDR3 contains 18 residues. Unmatched junction bases numbered 20, after V lost 4 bases and J lost 6 bases. Germline values: CDR1 SGHRS, CDR2 YFSETQ. CDR3 nucleotides: TGCGCCAGCAGCCAGGGGGCTGAGACAGTTGGGGGGTTAAAGACCCAGTACTTC. It yields the protein CASSQGAETVGGLKTQYF.

The chain employs TRBV20-1 and TRBJ2-7; tentatively, D is TRBD1 (6 bases). V was trimmed by 2 bases and J by 4 bases, leaving 15 bases between them. The CDR3 is 14 amino acids. From germline, CDR1 is DFQATT and CDR2 SNEGSKA (reference sequence). CDR3 region: CSARTGTSSYEQYF. CDR3 in DNA: TGCAGTGCTAGAACCGGGACATCATCTTACGAGCAGTACTTC.

In DNA form, the CDR3 reads TGCGCCAGCAGCTTGGATGGACAGGGGAGAGAAACCGGGGAGCTGTTTTTT. Amino acid sequence: CASSLDGQGRETGELFF. V usage is TRBV5-1 and J usage is TRBJ2-2; TRBD1 aligns across 9 bases. Trimming removed 0 bases from V and 5 bases from J; junction bases left unmatched: 8. The germline CDR1 and CDR2 sequences are SGHRS and YFSETQ. The CDR3 covers 17 residues.

Remarks on this clonotype: Likely a read error: the CDR3 ends without its conserved phenylalanine or tryptophan. The chain combines TRBV7-3 with TRBJ2-5, with a possible D match to TRBD2 (5 bases). The V and J ends lost 5 bases and 4 bases respectively, with 14 bases between them. The CDR3 totals 14 residues. Looked up from germline, CDR1 is SGHTA and CDR2 is FQGTGA. This CDR3 reads CASSQVGARETQYC. In DNA form, the CDR3 reads TGTGCCAGCAGCCAAGTGGGAGCCCGAGAGACCCAGTACTGC.

In its sample, this clonotype was seen many times. The chain uses TRBV25-1 and TRBJ1-1; no firm D call. The CDR3 has 11 amino acids. Germline V CDR1 and CDR2: MGHDK, SYGVNS. Trimming took off 7 bases at V and 0 bases at J, with 3 bases between the two ends. The CDR3 protein is CASIMNTEAFF. The DNA of the CDR3 is TGTGCCAGCATTATGAACACTGAAGCTTTCTTT.

This clonotype showed up many times. This CDR3 is CASSWAPGNQPQHF. The CDR3 DNA follows: TGTGCCAGTAGTTGGGCTCCGGGCAATCAGCCCCAGCATTTT. The chain couples TRBV19 to TRBJ1-5, with D unclear. Germline assignment: CDR1 LNHDA and CDR2 SQIVND (reference sequence). V was trimmed by 5 bases and J by 2 bases, leaving 10 bases between them. The CDR3 totals 14 residues.

This clonotype appeared many times. The chain uses TRBV7-8 and TRBJ1-6, with a tentative D call TRBD1 (5 bases). This CDR3 region has 13 residues. Between the trimmed V and J ends, which lost 5 bases and 8 bases, there was a span of 10 bases. Germline V gene sequence: CDR1 SGHVS, CDR2 FQNEAQ. The CDR3, as DNA: TGTGCCAGCAGCCCTCAACAGGATTCACCCCTCCACTTT. Translated, it gives CASSPQQDSPLHF.

The chain recombines TRBV2 with TRBJ1-5; the D gene is possibly TRBD1 (5 bases). The CDR3 sequence is 15 residues long. Germline V gene sequence: CDR1 SNHLY, CDR2 FYNNEI. V lost 8 bases, J lost 0 bases, and 14 bases lay in between. For the CDR3, the DNA is TGTGCCAGCTCACGTCGACAGCATAGCAATCAGCCCCAGCATTTT. Residues: CASSRRQHSNQPQHF.

The genes are TRBV9 and TRBJ2-3; D unclear. CDR3 length equals 14 residues. The germline V gene encodes CDR1 SGDLS and CDR2 YYNGEE. V lost 0 bases and J lost 4, with 9 bases in between. CDR3 bases: TGTGCCAGCAGCGTAGGGGCACTCCCAGATACGCAGTATTTT. Translation gives CASSVGALPDTQYF.

This clonotype was seen at least ten times. J is TRBJ1-2 and V is TRBV15; possible D gene TRBD1, 5 bases. Germline V CDR1 and CDR2: LNHNV, YYDKDF (reference sequence). The CDR3 covers 17 residues. V shed 5 bases and J shed 7 bases, with 26 bases lying between them. The CDR3 coding sequence is TGTGCCACCAGCCTAGGGACTCATAACGGTTATCGGTTTGGCTACACCTTC. The encoded protein is CATSLGTHNGYRFGYTF.

The chain carries TRBV12-3 or TRBV12-4 and TRBJ2-2, with D unresolved. The CDR3 has 16 amino acids. Here the CDR3 DNA reads TGTGCTAGTGGTTTGACGTTGACCCCGAACACCGGGGAGCTGTTTTTT. Translated, it gives CASGLTLTPNTGELFF.

This clonotype occurred many times. The J gene is TRBJ2-2, the V gene TRBV12-3 or TRBV12-4, with a possible D match to TRBD2 (5 bases). V was clipped by 3 bases and J by 6 bases, with 14 bases between them. The CDR3 covers 15 residues. The CDR3 DNA reads TGTGCCAGCAGTTTGACGGTAGCGCTCTCCGGGGAGCTGTTTTTT. Amino acids: CASSLTVALSGELFF.